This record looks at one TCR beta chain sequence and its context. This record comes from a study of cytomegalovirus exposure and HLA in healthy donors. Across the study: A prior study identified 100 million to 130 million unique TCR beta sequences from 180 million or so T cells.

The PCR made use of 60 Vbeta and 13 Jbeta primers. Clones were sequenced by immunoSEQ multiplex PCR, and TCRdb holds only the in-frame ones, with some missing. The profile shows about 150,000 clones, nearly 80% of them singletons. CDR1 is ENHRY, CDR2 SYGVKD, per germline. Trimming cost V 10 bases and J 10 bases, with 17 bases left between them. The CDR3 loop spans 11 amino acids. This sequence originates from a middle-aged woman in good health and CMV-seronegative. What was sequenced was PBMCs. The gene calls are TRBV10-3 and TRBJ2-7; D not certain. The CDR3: CATRRSARQYF. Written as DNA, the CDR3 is TGTGCCACGCGGCGGAGTGCACGACAGTACTTC.